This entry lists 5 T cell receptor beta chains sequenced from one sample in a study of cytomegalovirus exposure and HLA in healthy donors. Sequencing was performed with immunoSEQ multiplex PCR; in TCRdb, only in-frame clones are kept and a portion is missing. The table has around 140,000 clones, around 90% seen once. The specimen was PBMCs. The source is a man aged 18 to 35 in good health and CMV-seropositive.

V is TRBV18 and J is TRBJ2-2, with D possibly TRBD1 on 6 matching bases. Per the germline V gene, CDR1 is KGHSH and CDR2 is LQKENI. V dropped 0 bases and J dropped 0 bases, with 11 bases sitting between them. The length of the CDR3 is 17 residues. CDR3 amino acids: CASSPPSRGSNTGELFF. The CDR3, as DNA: TGTGCCAGCTCACCACCGAGCAGGGGCTCGAACACCGGGGAGCTGTTTTTT.

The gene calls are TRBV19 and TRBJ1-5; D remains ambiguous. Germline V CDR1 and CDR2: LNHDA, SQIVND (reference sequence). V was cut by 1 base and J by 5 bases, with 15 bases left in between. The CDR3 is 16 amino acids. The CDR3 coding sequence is TGTGCCAGTAGTATAGGGGCTAGGAGGGTGGATCAGCCCCAGCATTTT. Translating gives CASSIGARRVDQPQHF.

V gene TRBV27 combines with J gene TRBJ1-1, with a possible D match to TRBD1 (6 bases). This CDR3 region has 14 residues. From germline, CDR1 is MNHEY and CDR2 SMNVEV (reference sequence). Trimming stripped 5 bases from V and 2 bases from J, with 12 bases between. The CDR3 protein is CASSTEDSNTEAFF. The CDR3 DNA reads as TGTGCCAGCAGTACAGAGGACAGTAACACTGAAGCTTTCTTT.

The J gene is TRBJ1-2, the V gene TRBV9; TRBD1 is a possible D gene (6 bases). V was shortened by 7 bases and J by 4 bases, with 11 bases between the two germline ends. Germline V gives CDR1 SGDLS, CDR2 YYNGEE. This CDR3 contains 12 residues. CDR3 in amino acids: CASRTGTYGYTF. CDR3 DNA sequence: TGTGCCAGCCGTACAGGGACCTATGGCTACACCTTC.

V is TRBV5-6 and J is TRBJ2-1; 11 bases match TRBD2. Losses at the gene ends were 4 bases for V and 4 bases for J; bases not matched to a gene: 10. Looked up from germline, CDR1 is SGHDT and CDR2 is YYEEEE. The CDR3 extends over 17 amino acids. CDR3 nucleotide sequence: TGTGCCAGCAGCAATTGGCGGGGGACTAGCGGATACAATGAGCAGTTCTTC. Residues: CASSNWRGTSGYNEQFF.